These 19 T cell receptor beta chains originate from one sample sequenced in a study of immune heterogeneity within non-small cell lung tumors. TCRs were amplified from about 620 ng gDNA of bulk tumor per sample. Far-apart biopsies, several per primary tumor, were taken during surgery. Patients underwent curative surgery for non-small cell lung cancer (untreated and newly diagnosed). Multiplex PCR relied on 32 V and 13 J primers to amplify TCR beta CDR3. TCRdb independently ran MiXCR on the multiplex PCR reads; one entry per CDR3 protein. Of under 20,000 distinct CDR3 sequences in the sample, over 25% were seen once. Sequenced: lung tumor tissue. These receptors were obtained from a man aged 40-50 years with non-small cell lung cancer.

This clonotype has only one observation. One end of the junction fails to match germline, which may point to a read error. The V and J genes are TRBV6-5 and TRBJ2-2; D possibly corresponds to TRBD1 (7 bases). Germline loops: CDR1 MNHEY, CDR2 SVGAGI. CDR3 size: 17 residues. The CDR3 DNA sequence: TGTGCCAGAAGTTACCTCTCCCCAGGGGGAGGAACCGGGGAGCTGTTTTTT. It encodes CARSYLSPGGGTGELFF.

J is TRBJ1-1 and V is TRBV6-1; D may be TRBD1 (5 bases). CDR1 is MNHNS and CDR2 is SASEGT in the germline V gene. The V and J ends lost 5 bases and 9 bases respectively, with 22 bases between them. The CDR3 has 15 residues. The CDR3 loop reads CASSPWTPKGRKAFF. CDR3 nucleotide sequence: TGTGCCAGCAGTCCCTGGACCCCAAAGGGGAGAAAAGCTTTCTTT.

Comment on this clonotype: A single base separates this from a much larger clone, so it may be a read error. The chain links TRBV11-3 to TRBJ2-7; the match to TRBD2 covers 7 bases. Germline V gives CDR1 SGHNT, CDR2 YENEEA. This CDR3 region has 16 residues. After removal of 5 bases from V and 1 base from J, the junction contained 11 bases not matched to a gene. The CDR3 DNA reads TGTGCCAGCAGCAAGCCGGGGGGTAACGGTTCCTACGAGCAGTACTTC. This translates into CASSKPGGNGSYEQYF.

This clonotype was counted many times. The chain links TRBV10-3 to TRBJ2-7; unclear D gene. The V end lost 0 bases, the J end lost 3 bases, and 9 bases lay between the germline ends. There are 14 residues in the CDR3. CDR1 is ENHRY, CDR2 SYGVKD, per germline. CDR3 region: CAISESHSLYEQYF. CDR3 nucleotide sequence: TGTGCCATCAGTGAGTCGCACAGCCTCTACGAGCAGTACTTC.

Sample share makes this clonotype medium-sized. This sequence joins TRBV5-1 and TRBJ1-5; D not certain. Germline V gene data show CDR1 as SGHRS and CDR2 as YFSETQ. CDR3 length equals 14 residues. V lost 3 bases, J lost 7 bases, and 14 bases lay in between. As DNA, the CDR3 is TGCGCCAGCAGCTGGGGTGGGTCGGAACAGCCCCAGCATTTT. It yields the protein CASSWGGSEQPQHF.

V usage is TRBV7-9 and J usage is TRBJ2-3, with TRBD1 matching 7 bases. The CDR3 totals 15 residues. CDR1 is SEHNR, CDR2 FQNEAQ, per germline (reference sequence). Trimming cost V 8 bases and J 1 base; bases outside gene matches: 9. The chain's CDR3 is CASRQGTGGTDTQYF. CDR3 DNA: TGTGCCAGCCGGCAGGGCACAGGGGGCACAGATACGCAGTATTTT.

Concerning this clonotype: Given a much more abundant clone one base away, this may be a read error. The chain employs TRBV20-1 and TRBJ2-2; 11 bases align to TRBD2. The germline gives CDR1 DFQATT, CDR2 SNEGSKA (reference sequence). The CDR3 loop spans 18 amino acids. CDR3 protein: CSARDPIAGGPGTVELFF. DNA of the CDR3: TGCAGTGCTAGAGACCCTATAGCGGGAGGGCCCGGAACCGTGGAGCTGTTTTTT.

This clonotype was picked up many times. This chain joins TRBV6-2 or TRBV6-3 and TRBJ2-1; D may match TRBD1 or TRBD2 (6 bases each). Germline V lookup: CDR1 MNHEY, CDR2 SVGEGT. V shed 0 bases and J shed 4 bases, with 16 bases lying between them. This CDR3 contains 17 residues. CDR3 loop: CASSYSPVGGIYNEQFF. The CDR3 DNA sequence: TGTGCCAGCAGTTACTCCCCCGTAGGGGGGATTTACAATGAGCAGTTCTTC.

This clonotype is labeled medium-sized. The V gene is TRBV24-1, the J gene TRBJ1-2; D is perhaps TRBD1 (6 bases). Between the trimmed V and J ends, which lost 9 bases and 2 bases, there was a span of 15 bases. CDR1 is KGHDR, CDR2 SFDVKD, per germline. The length of the CDR3 is 14 residues. The DNA for the CDR3 is TGTGCCACCGTATCCGGGACACGAAACTATGGCTACACCTTC. It specifies CATVSGTRNYGYTF.

This clonotype was detected only a few times. The rearrangement links TRBV6-1 to TRBJ1-1; D uncertain. V dropped 5 bases and J dropped 0 bases, with 7 bases sitting between them. The germline CDR1 and CDR2 sequences are MNHNS and SASEGT. The CDR3 extends over 13 amino acids. The CDR3 here is CASSSGVNTEAFF. The CDR3 DNA follows: TGTGCCAGCAGTTCAGGAGTGAACACTGAAGCTTTCTTT.

Concerning this clonotype: This sequence may be a read error, since a much larger clone differs from it by one base. V is TRBV20-1 and J is TRBJ1-4; D is ambiguous. The CDR3 has 12 residues. The V gene's germline CDR1 is DFQATT and CDR2 SNEGSKA (reference sequence). CDR3 loop: CSASRRGEQLFF. CDR3 DNA: TGCAGTGCTAGCAGGAGAGGTGAACAACTGTTTTTT.

Remarks on this clonotype: Possible read error: a much larger clone is one base away. The rearrangement uses TRBV11-3 and TRBJ2-7; maybe TRBD1 (6 bases). From germline, CDR1 is SGHNT and CDR2 YENEEA. The CDR3 has 15 residues. Trimming took 3 bases from V and 3 from J, leaving 15 bases between them. The CDR3 bases are TGTGCCAGCAGCTTGACCGGGACACGGGGCTACGAGCAGTACTTC. This gives the protein CASSLTGTRGYEQYF.

This clonotype was detected many times. CDR3 sequence (DNA): TGTGCCAGCAGTGAACTAGCGGGAGCTTACAATGAGCAGTTCTTC. Translated, it gives CASSELAGAYNEQFF. The chain links TRBV6-1 to TRBJ2-1, with TRBD2 identical over 10 bases. V lost 2 bases to trimming and J lost 4 bases; unmatched junction nucleotides: 2. CDR1 is MNHNS and CDR2 is SASEGT in the germline V gene. The CDR3 has 15 residues.

In this sample, this clonotype turned up many times. The chain is built from TRBV6-6 and TRBJ2-7; D remains unclear. Germline V gene data show CDR1 as MNHNY and CDR2 as SVGAGI (reference sequence). The ends were cut back, 2 bases at V and 0 bases at J, with 5 bases in the middle. The CDR3 is 13 amino acids. CDR3 nucleotides: TGTGCCAGCAGTTACGTAGGCTCCTACGAGCAGTACTTC. Its protein is CASSYVGSYEQYF.

By frequency in the sample, this clonotype is medium-sized. V gene TRBV19 combines with J gene TRBJ2-7, with unresolved D. Germline CDR1 and CDR2: LNHDA and SQIVND (reference sequence). V dropped 3 bases and J dropped 0 bases, with 9 bases sitting between them. The CDR3 is 14 amino acids. CDR3 protein: CASSIVGSSYEQYF. The CDR3 bases are TGTGCCAGTAGTATCGTCGGGTCCTCCTACGAGCAGTACTTC. Variable domain in full (rest from reference TRBV19 and TRBJ2-7): DGGITQSPKYLFRKEGQNVTLSCEQNLNHDAMYWYRQDPGQGLRLIYYSQIVNDFQKGDIAEGYSVSREKKESFPLTVTSAQKNPTAFYLCASSIVGSSYEQYFGPGTRLTVT.

The V and J genes are TRBV6-1 and TRBJ1-1; 7 bases agree with TRBD1. V lost 8 bases to trimming and J lost 4 bases; unmatched junction nucleotides: 4. Germline CDR1 MNHNS, CDR2 SASEGT. The CDR3 loop spans 12 amino acids. CDR3 coding DNA: TGTGCCAGCGGGGACAGAGCCACTGAAGCTTTCTTT. Its protein product is CASGDRATEAFF.

The CDR3 sequence is CASRAGQLNTEAFF. In DNA, the CDR3 is TGTGCCAGCAGGGCGGGACAGTTGAACACTGAAGCTTTCTTT. The V gene is TRBV11-3, the J gene TRBJ1-1; 7 nucleotides line up with TRBD1. Germline V gives CDR1 SGHNT, CDR2 YENEEA. The CDR3 runs to 14 residues. V was pared by 6 bases and J by 0 bases, with 4 bases of the junction left unmatched.

A word on this clonotype: Possible read error: a much larger clone is one base away. CDR3 protein: CAITTSIYNEQFF. The CDR3 DNA sequence: TGTGCCATCACAACTAGCATCTACAATGAGCAGTTCTTC. The J gene is TRBJ2-1, the V gene TRBV6-2 or TRBV6-3; D may be TRBD2 (6 bases). CDR1 is MNHEY and CDR2 is SVGEGT in the germline V gene. This CDR3 has 13 amino acids. V was clipped by 10 bases and J by 3 bases, with 13 bases between them.

The chain joins TRBV20-1 to TRBJ2-3, with 9 bases matching TRBD2. With V trimmed by 0 bases and J by 0 bases, 7 bases remained unmatched. The germline gives CDR1 DFQATT, CDR2 SNEGSKA (reference sequence). This CDR3 has 17 amino acids. The CDR3 sequence is CSARDLASGASTDTQYF. The CDR3 DNA reads TGCAGTGCTAGAGATCTGGCTAGCGGGGCGAGCACAGATACGCAGTATTTT.